This T cell receptor beta chain was sequenced for a study of T cell clonotyping in hematopoietic cell transplantation (dated by TCRdb to about 2021). Study-wide context: Pretransplant recipient samples were obtained after cytoreduction. In the study, more than 120 blood samples were gathered from over 30 consecutive transplant recipients and their related donors. Recruitment of patients was conducted between late 2015 and early 2017, and follow-up was continued until late 2020 or death.

In regard to this clone: Its antigen is currently not known. No quality values exist for individual bases; no much larger clone is one base distant.

Reading the label with the study, this specimen's time point is: recipient sample about 28 days before transplant, after cytoreduction. Blood from recipients was drawn about 28 days before transplant and again at days 30, 100 and 180 after transplant. Using Nuclei Lysis Solution, genomic DNA was extracted from unfractionated peripheral blood mononuclear cells that were either fresh or cryopreserved. As encoded in the germline V gene, CDR1 is MDHEN while CDR2 is SYDVKM. V is shortened by 4 bases, J by 6 bases, and the region joining them spans 19 bases. The CDR3 has 16 amino acids, counting the end cysteine and phenylalanine. Left in the record is the CDR3 DNA by itself, 48 bases read in frame from the first base. With the immunoSEQ assay, which is a bias-controlled multiplex PCR relying on V- and J-specific primers, TCR beta CDR3 regions were amplified from genomic DNA. A second PCR step added a proprietary barcode and Illumina adapter sequences to the CDR3 amplicons. An Illumina MiSeq instrument was used for sequencing of the CDR3 libraries. The original methods were these. immunoSEQ Analyzer 3.0 was used for export and quality control, with R Bioconductor and Immunarch used for downstream analyses. Only productive rearrangements within the normalized downsampled data set were used in the calculation of repertoire metrics. Pathologically expanded clonotypes were defined as those larger than 5 templates in the normalized cohort. The Inverse Simpson Index served as the measure of repertoire diversity. CMV-specificity analyses were carried out on the non-normalized data set to capture all clonotypes. TCRdb obtained this table from immuneACCESS and retained in-frame rearrangements with V and J assigned. These tables miss some clones; where compared with another copy, unresolved V genes account for less than half of the shortfall, and the remainder is unexplained. The DNA was the basis for D and trimming; V, J and clone size are from that table. Present in this sample are roughly 30,000 clones, roughly 80% of which were seen just once. The top ten clones comprise 6% to 8.5% of the sample.

What the study reported, not specific to this receptor: Recipient TCR diversity fell after transplant, with pathologically expanded clonotypes rising progressively from day 30 to day 180. Recipient repertoires showed only a small fraction of overlap with donor repertoires, and over 97% appeared de novo at the given depth. Broader TCR repertoire diversity after transplant was predicted by Inverse Simpson Index values from donors and from recipients before transplant. The sample size was limited, and because cells were not sorted, the contributions of CD4 and CD8 repertoires could not be separated.

The receptor comes from a woman aged 25 to 39 with chronic myeloid leukemia. Some clones in this sample may be carry-over from other donors' samples. The rearrangement combines TRBV28 with TRBJ1-5, with TRBD1 as a weak D call on 6 bases. Source: peripheral blood mononuclear cells, taken before stem cell transplant. The DNA sequence reads TGTGCCAGCAGTTACATGGACAGAGAATCGGGTCAGCCCCAGCATTTT. It specifies CASSYMDRESGQPQHF.